The TCR beta chain described here comes from a study of T cells of healthy individuals. This clonotype was seen many times. MiXCR, run by TCRdb on the 5' RACE reads, gives a single entry per CDR3 protein. This sample carries around 98,000 distinct CDR3 sequences, about 16% of them seen once, and the ten largest clones take 6% to 8%. Trimming took 5 bases from V and 5 from J, leaving 10 bases between them. This CDR3 has 12 amino acids. The rearrangement joins TRBV12-3 or TRBV12-4 to TRBJ2-7; D is possibly TRBD1 (6 bases). The sequence was collected from a human donor in good health. CDR3: CASSQGIHEQYF. The CDR3 DNA is TGTGCCAGCAGTCAGGGGATCCACGAGCAGTACTTC.